The 26 T cell receptor beta chains below come from one sample, sequenced in a study of T-cell reconstitution after alpha-beta-depleted transplantation in children. Unique molecular identifiers were built into the TCRbeta library. TCRdb processed the PCR reads anew with MiXCR; each CDR3 protein has one entry. The table has 200,000 to 300,000 distinct CDR3 sequences, around 8% seen once. This specimen was PBMCs, mostly from graft donor cells, taken 180 days after TCRalphabeta/CD19-depleted stem cell transplant. These receptors all come from a male patient between 5 and 17 years old who had a stem cell transplant for acute lymphoblastic leukemia, so the T cells may come from the graft donor.

This clonotype occurred many times. This rearrangement joins TRBV9 to TRBJ1-1, with TRBD1 as a possible D gene (6 bases). The length of the CDR3 is 14 residues. V gave up 0 bases and J gave up 5 bases, with 11 bases separating them. Germline V CDR1 and CDR2: SGDLS, YYNGEE. The CDR3 DNA follows: TGTGCCAGCAGCGTAGTCGGGGGCGAAACTGAAGCTTTCTTT. It specifies CASSVVGGETEAFF.

This clonotype was seen many times. The chain couples TRBV20-1 to TRBJ2-7; D perhaps matches TRBD1 (5 bases). The CDR3 is 14 residues long. CDR1 DFQATT and CDR2 SNEGSKA come from the germline V gene (reference sequence). V lost 0 bases, J lost 2 bases, and 11 bases lay in between. The CDR3 loop is CSAREEGVAYEQYF. The CDR3 DNA is TGCAGTGCTAGAGAAGAAGGGGTAGCCTACGAGCAGTACTTC.

This clonotype was detected ten times or more. The chain recombines TRBV4-1 with TRBJ1-2, with D unresolved. The CDR3 length is 15 residues. V lost 1 base and J lost 2, with 11 bases in between. In germline, CDR1 is MGHRA, CDR2 YSYEKL. CDR3 bases: TGCGCCAGCAGCCAAGGACCGGGCCGGAACTATGGCTACACCTTC. Its protein is CASSQGPGRNYGYTF.

Many counts were recorded for this clonotype. The chain carries TRBV5-1 and TRBJ2-3; perhaps TRBD1 as D (5 bases). The CDR3 covers 16 residues. V was clipped by 5 bases and J by 0 bases, with 16 bases between them. Germline assignment: CDR1 SGHRS and CDR2 YFSETQ. The CDR3 region is CASSSPRVPSTDTQYF. In DNA form, the CDR3 reads TGCGCCAGCAGTTCACCCAGGGTACCTAGCACAGATACGCAGTATTTT.

The sample holds many counts of this clonotype. The chain is built from TRBV25-1 and TRBJ2-5; 10 nucleotides agree with TRBD2. CDR3 size: 15 residues. Germline V gene lookup returns CDR1 MGHDK and CDR2 SYGVNS. V shed 2 bases, J shed 0 bases, and the junction held 0 bases outside the gene matches. CDR3 nucleotides: TGTGCCAGCAGTGAACTAGCGGGAGACCAAGAGACCCAGTACTTC. Encoded protein: CASSELAGDQETQYF.

The sample holds many counts of this clonotype. The V and J genes are TRBV7-6 and TRBJ2-7; D gene ambiguous. V lost 2 bases, J lost 4 bases, and 9 bases lay in between. Per germline, CDR1 SGHVS and CDR2 FNYEAQ. There are 13 residues in the CDR3. CDR3 sequence reads: CASSLTTDYEQYF. CDR3 DNA sequence: TGTGCCAGCAGCTTAACCACAGATTACGAGCAGTACTTC.

This clonotype was observed many times. V usage is TRBV27 and J usage is TRBJ2-3; 9 nucleotides line up with TRBD2. The V and J ends lost 2 bases and 4 bases, in that order; junction bases with no gene match: 13. The germline gives CDR1 MNHEY, CDR2 SMNVEV (reference sequence). The CDR3 consists of 18 residues. CDR3: CASSLVPQRGAWADTQYF. In nucleotides, the CDR3 is TGTGCCAGCAGTTTAGTACCCCAGCGGGGGGCCTGGGCAGATACGCAGTATTTT.

This clonotype was seen ten or more times. The chain has TRBV19 and TRBJ1-2; a weak D match, TRBD1 (5 bases). Germline V gene data show CDR1 as LNHDA and CDR2 as SQIVND (reference sequence). V was trimmed by 6 bases and J by 1 base, leaving 9 bases between them. The CDR3 length is 13 residues. Here the CDR3 DNA reads TGTGCCAGTAGACAAGACAGTAACTATGGCTACACCTTC. Protein sequence: CASRQDSNYGYTF.

This clonotype was recorded at least ten times. CDR3 region: CASSSGGHNSFTDTQYF. In DNA, the CDR3 is TGTGCCAGCTCATCCGGGGGACACAACTCATTCACAGATACGCAGTATTTT. The V gene is TRBV6-1, the J gene TRBJ2-3; D may match TRBD1 or TRBD2 (6 bases each). The germline V and J ends were trimmed by 8 bases and 2 bases, with 23 bases remaining between them. Germline CDR1 MNHNS, CDR2 SASEGT. This CDR3 is built from 17 residues.

This clonotype was observed many times. This sequence joins TRBV7-9 and TRBJ1-5, with a tentative D call TRBD1 (5 bases). CDR3 size: 16 residues. Per germline, CDR1 SEHNR and CDR2 FQNEAQ (reference sequence). With 1 base removed from V and 2 bases from J, the gap between germline ends came to 12 bases. This CDR3 is CASSLGAGVRNQPQHF. For the CDR3, the DNA is TGTGCCAGCAGCTTAGGTGCGGGGGTCCGCAATCAGCCCCAGCATTTT.

This clonotype was seen many times. This chain uses TRBV20-1 with TRBJ2-4; no firm D call. Germline CDR1 reads DFQATT; CDR2 reads SNEGSKA (reference sequence). This CDR3 has 15 amino acids. Between the trimmed V and J ends, which lost 4 bases and 1 base, there was a span of 14 bases. Written as DNA, the CDR3 is TGCAGTGCTACTGCCGCCCCCTCGGCCAAAAACATTCAGTACTTC. Translation gives CSATAAPSAKNIQYF.

This clonotype was recorded at least ten times. CDR3 nucleotides: TGTGCCAGCAGCCGCCGACTAGCGGGTTTCTACAATGAGCAGTTCTTC. This sequence encodes CASSRRLAGFYNEQFF. The chain couples TRBV28 to TRBJ2-1, with TRBD2 matching 10 bases. This CDR3 is 16 amino acids long. Trimming took 6 bases from V and 3 from J; bases not matched to a gene: 8. Germline assignment: CDR1 MDHEN and CDR2 SYDVKM.

In this sample, this clonotype turned up many times. This chain uses TRBV5-1 with TRBJ2-7; 10 positions match TRBD1. V lost 2 bases to trimming and J lost 0 bases; unmatched junction nucleotides: 17. The CDR3 has 20 amino acids. Germline V gene sequence: CDR1 SGHRS, CDR2 YFSETQ. In nucleotides, the CDR3 is TGCGCCAGCAGCTTAGGCCCGGGACAGGGGCTCCGGGGGAACTCCTACGAGCAGTACTTC. Protein: CASSLGPGQGLRGNSYEQYF.

This clonotype was recorded many times. The V gene is TRBV5-6, the J gene TRBJ1-3; D is undetermined. The V gene's germline CDR1 is SGHDT and CDR2 YYEEEE. The CDR3 sequence is 15 residues long. V lost 1 base and J 0 bases, leaving 8 bases between the germline ends. The DNA of the CDR3 is TGTGCCAGCAGCTTGAGACGGCTCTCTGGAAACACCATATATTTT. This gives the protein CASSLRRLSGNTIYF.

This clonotype was seen many times. The chain links TRBV4-3 to TRBJ2-3; D is unresolved. This CDR3 has 15 residues. Trimming took off 4 bases at V and 0 bases at J, with 11 bases between the two ends. The germline V gene encodes CDR1 LGHNA and CDR2 YSLEER. Here the CDR3 DNA reads TGCGCCAGCAGCCTCGGCGATCTGAGCACAGATACGCAGTATTTT. Translated: CASSLGDLSTDTQYF.

This clonotype was counted many times. The V and J genes are TRBV7-8 and TRBJ1-1; D is unresolved. V was clipped by 4 bases and J by 2 bases, with 14 bases between them. CDR1 and CDR2 from the germline V gene are SGHVS and FQNEAQ. This CDR3 is built from 15 residues. This CDR3 is CASSYPLDRNTEAFF. DNA for the CDR3: TGTGCCAGCAGCTACCCTTTGGACCGAAACACTGAAGCTTTCTTT.

Ten or more counts support this clonotype. This sequence joins TRBV7-9 and TRBJ1-1, with 7 bases that match TRBD1. The CDR3 consists of 15 residues. V lost 5 bases to trimming and J lost 5 bases; unmatched junction nucleotides: 11. CDR1 and CDR2 (germline): SEHNR, FQNEAQ (reference sequence). The CDR3 DNA reads as TGTGCCAGCAGCCCCCCCCGACAGGGTAGAACTGAAGCTTTCTTT. Its translation is CASSPPRQGRTEAFF.

This clonotype was seen repeatedly, ten times or more. The V call is TRBV19, the J call TRBJ1-1; D is possibly TRBD1 (6 bases). The CDR3 contains 13 residues. V shed 3 bases and J shed 7 bases, with 12 bases lying between them. Germline assignment: CDR1 LNHDA and CDR2 SQIVND (reference sequence). CDR3 residues: CASSIGQLGEAFF. The CDR3, as DNA: TGTGCCAGTAGTATTGGACAGTTAGGTGAAGCTTTCTTT.

This clonotype was seen ten or more times. V usage is TRBV7-8 and J usage is TRBJ1-5, with D perhaps TRBD1 (6 bases). The CDR3 runs to 16 residues. Trimming took 3 bases from V and 7 from J, leaving 19 bases between them. Germline CDR1 reads SGHVS; CDR2 reads FQNEAQ. The CDR3 here is CASSFYRVGFRQPQHF. For the CDR3, the DNA is TGTGCCAGCAGCTTTTACAGGGTAGGGTTCAGGCAGCCCCAGCATTTT. The full variable domain, rest sourced from reference TRBV7-8 and TRBJ1-5, is GAGVSQSPRYKVAKRGQDVALRCDPISGHVSLFWYQQALGQGPEFLTYFQNEAQLDKSGLPSDRFFAERPEGSVSTLKIQRTQQEDSAVYLCASSFYRVGFRQPQHFGDGTRLSIL.

This clonotype was seen many times. V and J are TRBV2 and TRBJ1-6; 11 nucleotides match TRBD1. The CDR3 length is 19 residues. In germline, CDR1 is SNHLY, CDR2 FYNNEI. The trim removed 0 bases at V and 1 base at J, leaving 5 bases unmatched. The CDR3 loop reads CASSEAGGQGASYNSPLHF. The CDR3, as DNA: TGTGCCAGCAGTGAAGCTGGTGGACAGGGGGCTTCCTATAATTCACCCCTCCACTTT. Together with reference TRBV2 and TRBJ1-6, the CDR3 gives the full variable domain: EPEVTQTPSHQVTQMGQEVILRCVPISNHLYFYWYRQILGQKVEFLVSFYNNEISEKSEIFDDQFSVERPDGSNFTLKIRSTKLEDSAMYFCASSEAGGQGASYNSPLHFGNGTRLTVT.

There are many counts of this clonotype. The chain recombines TRBV7-8 with TRBJ2-3; unclear D gene. Trimming removed 3 bases from V and 2 bases from J, with 9 bases in between. The CDR3 loop spans 14 amino acids. CDR1 and CDR2 (germline): SGHVS, FQNEAQ. The CDR3: CASSFSPYTDTQYF. CDR3 sequence (DNA): TGTGCCAGCAGCTTTAGCCCCTACACAGATACGCAGTATTTT.

This clonotype was detected many times. The gene calls are TRBV11-2 and TRBJ2-7; 7 bases agree with TRBD1. V shed 4 bases and J 4 bases; nucleotides not matched to a gene: 7. Germline-derived CDR1 and CDR2 are SGHAT and FQNNGV. The CDR3 spans 14 residues. This CDR3 reads CASSSTTGPYEQYF. CDR3 DNA: TGTGCCAGCAGCTCAACGACAGGGCCTTACGAGCAGTACTTC.

There are many counts of this clonotype. The CDR3 DNA follows: TGTGCCAGCAGTTTTCGGGGCGGATACACCTTC. This gives the protein CASSFRGGYTF. The gene calls are TRBV12-3 or TRBV12-4 and TRBJ1-2, with D possibly matching TRBD1 (5 bases). The germline V and J ends were trimmed by 3 bases and 11 bases, with 10 bases remaining between them. This CDR3 has 11 amino acids.

There are many counts of this clonotype. V usage is TRBV4-2 and J usage is TRBJ2-2; D perhaps matches TRBD1 (5 bases). This CDR3 comprises 13 residues. From germline, CDR1 is LGHNA and CDR2 YNFKEQ. Trimming cost V 4 bases and J 3 bases, with 6 bases left between them. The CDR3 spells CASSPRDTGELFF. The CDR3 coding sequence is TGTGCCAGCAGCCCCAGGGACACCGGGGAGCTGTTTTTT.

Ten or more counts support this clonotype. The V call is TRBV29-1, the J call TRBJ2-7; 9 bases are a match to TRBD1. The CDR3 contains 14 residues. V was pared by 6 bases and J by 3 bases, with 9 bases of the junction left unmatched. Germline CDR1 reads SQVTM; CDR2 reads ANQGSEA. The DNA for the CDR3 is TGCAGCGTCATGACCGGGACAGGGAACTACGAGCAGTACTTC. Protein: CSVMTGTGNYEQYF.

The sample holds many counts of this clonotype. This CDR3 reads CASSLSSLLGQGNTEAFF. The DNA for the CDR3 is TGTGCCAGCAGCTTATCATCGTTATTGGGACAGGGGAACACTGAAGCTTTCTTT. This sequence joins TRBV11-2 and TRBJ1-1, with 9 bases matching TRBD1. Germline CDR1 is SGHAT and CDR2 is FQNNGV. The trim removed 2 bases at V and 1 base at J, leaving 11 bases unmatched. The CDR3 is 18 residues long.